The TCR beta chain under discussion was sequenced for a study of blood T cell repertoires in COVID-19 (dated by TCRdb to 2019 to 2021). Context from the whole study: Samples from collaborators originated in the United States, Italy and Spain and spanned both the acute and convalescent phases of COVID-19. Where available, HLA class I and class II types were taken from metadata supplied by the sample provider and were not determined by assay-based typing. Deeply sampled blood TCRbeta repertoires from subjects exposed to, actively infected with, or recovered from COVID-19 were included in the dataset. The repertoires were made available in a free public database intended to serve as a resource for research on the immune response to SARS-CoV-2. Samples came from the ongoing ImmuneRACE study (first 160 participants) plus 1,254 subjects from 6 global collaborators. Sample metadata almost always included a de-identified subject ID, COVID-19 status, age in years and sex. The prospective study material was composed of cDNA or gDNA derived from T cells, B-cell-depleted T cells, or PBMCs. Here is what the overall study found, with its caveats: How much clinical and demographic metadata was included differed by source and by participant, and the metadata was provided uncurated.

Trimming accounts for 2 bases at V and 7 bases at J, while the number of junction bases matched to no gene is 3. CDR1 SGHNT and CDR2 YYREEE were looked up in the germline V gene (reference sequence). The CDR3 contains 13 residues, cysteine and phenylalanine counted. The read is trimmed to its CDR3 DNA, 39 bases read in frame from base 1. TCRbeta CDR3 regions were amplified from genomic DNA using the immunoSEQ Assay, a bias-controlled multiplex PCR. The study's processing was this. Nucleated cell counts per sample were estimated from amplification of reference gene primers within the assay. Sequence reads were collapsed and filtered to measure the absolute abundance of every unique TCRbeta CDR3 rearrangement. Productive Simpson clonality was computed per sample as the square root of Simpson's diversity index over productive rearrangements. Here the immuneACCESS table is served through TCRdb, limited to in-frame sequences with V and J called. Missing clones are a known gap in these copies; in checked studies unresolved V genes cover under half, and the rest lacks a known reason. D and trimming were read from the DNA, whereas the V and J calls and clone size are those reported in that table. The sample profile shows 200,000 to 300,000 clones; roughly nine tenths of them were found once. The ten biggest clones cover 6.2% of the sample.

Each collaborating institution followed its own protocols to collect whole blood in K2EDTA tubes. For TCRbeta analysis, collaborators shipped samples as frozen whole blood, isolated PBMCs, or DNA extracted from either of those sample types. A note on this clone: No antigen is known for it. One base away there is no much larger clone; base qualities are not given.

The V and J segments used are TRBV5-4 and TRBJ2-4, with 7 junctional bases fitting TRBD1. This TCR derives from a man in his fifties or sixties with acute or convalescent COVID-19. Sequenced: peripheral blood. CDR3 region: CASSLQGRNIQYF. The DNA sequence reads TGTGCCAGCAGCTTACAGGGGCGGAACATTCAGTACTTC.